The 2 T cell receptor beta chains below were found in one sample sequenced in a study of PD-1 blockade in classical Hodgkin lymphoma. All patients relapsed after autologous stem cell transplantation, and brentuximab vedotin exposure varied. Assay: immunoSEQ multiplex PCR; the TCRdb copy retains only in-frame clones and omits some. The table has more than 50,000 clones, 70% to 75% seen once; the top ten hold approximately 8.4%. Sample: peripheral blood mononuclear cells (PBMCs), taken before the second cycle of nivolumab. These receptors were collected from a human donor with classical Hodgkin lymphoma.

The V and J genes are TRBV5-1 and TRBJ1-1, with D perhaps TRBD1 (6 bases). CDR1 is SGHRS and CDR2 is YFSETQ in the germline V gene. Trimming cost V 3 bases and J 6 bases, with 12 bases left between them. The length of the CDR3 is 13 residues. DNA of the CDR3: TGCGCCAGCAGCTCCAACGGGGGCGCTGAAGCTTTCTTT. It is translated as CASSSNGGAEAFF.

The CDR3 coding sequence is TGTGCCAGCACCCCGTTTCGTTCAAATGAGCAGTTCTTC. Protein product: CASTPFRSNEQFF. The chain couples TRBV7-9 to TRBJ2-1; D gene unclear. CDR1 SEHNR and CDR2 FQNEAQ come from the germline V gene (reference sequence). V was clipped by 7 bases and J by 7 bases, with 14 bases between them. The CDR3 loop spans 13 amino acids.